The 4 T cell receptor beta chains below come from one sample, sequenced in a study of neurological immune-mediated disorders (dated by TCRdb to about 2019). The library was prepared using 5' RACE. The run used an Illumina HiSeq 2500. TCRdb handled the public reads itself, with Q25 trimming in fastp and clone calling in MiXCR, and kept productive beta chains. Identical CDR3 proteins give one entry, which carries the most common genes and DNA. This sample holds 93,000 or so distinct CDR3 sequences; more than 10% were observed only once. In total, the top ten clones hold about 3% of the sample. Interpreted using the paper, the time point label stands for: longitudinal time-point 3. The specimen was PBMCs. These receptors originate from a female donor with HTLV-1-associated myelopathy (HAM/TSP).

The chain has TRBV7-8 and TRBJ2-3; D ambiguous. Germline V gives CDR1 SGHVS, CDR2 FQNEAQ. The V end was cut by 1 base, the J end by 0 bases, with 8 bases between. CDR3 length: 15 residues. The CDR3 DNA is TGTGCCAGCAGCTTAGTAGGCTTCAGCACAGATACGCAGTATTTT. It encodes CASSLVGFSTDTQYF.

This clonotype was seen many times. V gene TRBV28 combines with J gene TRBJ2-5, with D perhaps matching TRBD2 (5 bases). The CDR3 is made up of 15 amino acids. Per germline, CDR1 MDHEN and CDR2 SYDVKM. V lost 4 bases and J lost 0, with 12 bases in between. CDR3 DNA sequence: TGTGCCAGCAGTTCCCCCCGGAGGAACCAAGAGACCCAGTACTTC. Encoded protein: CASSSPRRNQETQYF.

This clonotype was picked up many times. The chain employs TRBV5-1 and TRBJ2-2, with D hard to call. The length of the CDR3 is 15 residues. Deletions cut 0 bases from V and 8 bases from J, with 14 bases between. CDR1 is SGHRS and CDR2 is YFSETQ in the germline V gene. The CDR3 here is CASSLEWNSAGELFF. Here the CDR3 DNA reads TGCGCCAGCAGCTTGGAGTGGAATTCTGCTGGGGAGCTGTTTTTT. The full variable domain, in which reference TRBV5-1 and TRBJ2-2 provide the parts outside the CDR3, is KAGVTQTPRYLIKTRGQQVTLSCSPISGHRSVSWYQQTPGQGLQFLFEYFSETQRNKGNFPGRFSGRQFSNSRSEMNVSTLELGDSALYLCASSLEWNSAGELFFGEGSRLTVL.

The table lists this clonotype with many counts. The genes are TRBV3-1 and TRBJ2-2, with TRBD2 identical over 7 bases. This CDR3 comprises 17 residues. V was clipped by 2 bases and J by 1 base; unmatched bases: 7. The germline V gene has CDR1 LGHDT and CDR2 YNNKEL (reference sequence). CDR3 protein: CASSQNGGGENTGELFF. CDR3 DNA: TGTGCCAGCAGCCAAAACGGCGGGGGAGAGAACACCGGGGAGCTGTTTTTT.